These 20 T cell receptor beta chains came from one sample sequenced in a study of shared T cell receptors in the human thymus. Repertoires were generated with immunoSEQ multiplex PCR, while TCRdb's copy carries only in-frame clones and drops some. Of hundreds of thousands of clones listed, about 90% are singletons. Separately, the same data were catalogued under a study of human thymus T cells.

Sequencing was performed on thymocytes. The receptor set was obtained from a boy under two years old with a congenital heart defect.

This sequence joins TRBV7-9 and TRBJ2-1; 9 bases are shared with TRBD1. CDR3 length equals 16 residues. Germline lookup yields CDR1 SEHNR and CDR2 FQNEAQ (reference sequence). After removal of 5 bases from V and 2 bases from J, the junction contained 7 bases not matched to a gene. CDR3 loop: CASSPPGQGPYNEQFF. CDR3 bases: TGTGCCAGCAGCCCCCCCGGACAGGGGCCCTACAATGAGCAGTTCTTC.

This sequence joins TRBV6-5 and TRBJ2-7, with 7 bases identical to TRBD1. Trimming at V came to 6 bases and at J to 5 bases, leaving 7 bases not matched to a gene. Germline loops: CDR1 MNHEY, CDR2 SVGAGI. The CDR3 length is 13 residues. The CDR3 protein is CASRPRQGNEQYF. As DNA, the CDR3 is TGTGCCAGCAGACCCCGACAGGGCAACGAGCAGTACTTC.

The rearrangement links TRBV14 to TRBJ2-2; D remains unclear. V lost 3 bases to trimming and J lost 4 bases, with 9 bases between them. This CDR3 has 14 amino acids. Germline values: CDR1 SGHDN, CDR2 FVKESK. The CDR3 nucleotides read TGTGCCAGCAGCCAGAGTAGAAGCACCGGGGAGCTGTTTTTT. Residues: CASSQSRSTGELFF.

The chain carries TRBV5-1 and TRBJ2-5, with 10 bases lining up with TRBD2. Unmatched junction bases numbered 14, after V lost 1 base and J lost 2 bases. The germline CDR1 and CDR2 sequences are SGHRS and YFSETQ. This CDR3 region has 19 residues. Here the CDR3 reads CASSLPLAGAQLIQETQYF. DNA of the CDR3: TGCGCCAGCAGCTTGCCTCTAGCGGGGGCCCAACTTATTCAAGAGACCCAGTACTTC.

The J gene is TRBJ2-7, the V gene TRBV12-5, with 7 bases matching TRBD2. Trimming at V came to 6 bases and at J to 2 bases, leaving 10 bases not matched to a gene. Germline V gives CDR1 LGHNT, CDR2 FRNRAP. The length of the CDR3 is 15 residues. CDR3 protein: CASGSSGGTTYEQYF. In DNA, the CDR3 is TGTGCTAGTGGCTCAAGCGGAGGGACTACCTACGAGCAGTACTTC.

CDR3 sequence reads: CASSDGTSGGLQDTQYF. CDR3 sequence (DNA): TGTGCCAGCAGCGACGGGACTAGCGGGGGACTTCAAGATACGCAGTATTTT. The genes are TRBV7-4 and TRBJ2-3; 14 nucleotides match TRBD2. The germline CDR1 and CDR2 sequences are SGHVT and SQSDAQ. V shed 5 bases and J 5 bases; nucleotides not matched to a gene: 9. The CDR3 runs 17 residues. Complete variable domain (other parts from reference TRBV7-4 and TRBJ2-3): GAGVSQSPRYKVAKRGRDVALRCDSISGHVTLYWYRQTLGQGSEVLTYSQSDAQRDKSGRPSGRFSAERPERSVSTLKIQRTEQGDSAVYLCASSDGTSGGLQDTQYFGPGTRLTVL.

This clone has only a few counts. This chain connects TRBV4-2 to TRBJ2-1, with D possibly TRBD2 on 6 matching bases. The CDR3 is made up of 15 amino acids. The germline CDR1 and CDR2 sequences are LGHNA and YNFKEQ. Trimming took off 2 bases at V and 2 bases at J, with 10 bases between the two ends. The DNA for the CDR3 is TGTGCCAGCAGCCAACGTAGCGGCACCTACAATGAGCAGTTCTTC. This codes for CASSQRSGTYNEQFF.

The V gene is TRBV7-2, the J gene TRBJ2-7; 8 bases agree with TRBD1. The germline V gene encodes CDR1 SGHTA and CDR2 FQGNSA. There are 15 residues in the CDR3. The ends lost 5 bases at V and 4 bases at J; junction bases unmatched: 10. The chain's CDR3 is CASSLKTGVAYEQYF. CDR3 DNA sequence: TGTGCCAGCAGCCTTAAGACAGGGGTTGCGTACGAGCAGTACTTC.

The chain combines TRBV10-3 with TRBJ1-1; possibly TRBD1 for D (6 bases). Between the trimmed V and J ends, which lost 7 bases and 2 bases, there was a span of 11 bases. The CDR3 totals 13 residues. CDR1 ENHRY and CDR2 SYGVKD come from the germline V gene. The CDR3 DNA is TGTGCCATCACCCGCAGGGGAAACACTGAAGCTTTCTTT. It codes for CAITRRGNTEAFF.

The rearrangement links TRBV15 to TRBJ1-3; D is unclear. Per germline, CDR1 LNHNV and CDR2 YYDKDF (reference sequence). Trimming removed 0 bases from V and 1 base from J, with 10 bases in between. The CDR3 has 16 residues. The CDR3 bases are TGTGCCACCAGCAGAGATCAGGTCGGATCTGGAAACACCATATATTTT. Encoded protein: CATSRDQVGSGNTIYF.

The genes are TRBV6-5 and TRBJ1-2; TRBD1 matches at 8 bases. This CDR3 has 13 residues. Germline V lookup: CDR1 MNHEY, CDR2 SVGAGI. V lost 5 bases and J lost 7; bases outside the gene matches: 6. CDR3 in amino acids: CASSLRDRCGYTF. CDR3 nucleotide sequence: TGTGCCAGCAGTCTTCGGGACAGGTGTGGCTACACCTTC.

This clone appeared a single time. The chain recombines TRBV6-5 with TRBJ2-7, with 7 nucleotides matching TRBD2. Trimming cost V 10 bases and J 5 bases; bases outside gene matches: 17. The germline CDR1 and CDR2 sequences are MNHEY and SVGAGI. This CDR3 has 15 residues. The CDR3 coding sequence is TGTGCCACATTTTCTGCGGGAGCCCTTGTGAACGAGCAGTACTTC. It encodes CATFSAGALVNEQYF.

V and J are TRBV4-1 and TRBJ2-3; 12 nucleotides agree with TRBD2. The V and J ends lost 4 bases and 5 bases, in that order; junction bases with no gene match: 10. Germline V gene lookup returns CDR1 MGHRA and CDR2 YSYEKL. The CDR3 has 17 amino acids. In DNA form, the CDR3 reads TGCGCCAGCAGCCCCCTGGCTAGCGGGAGGGCCAAAGATACGCAGTATTTT. It is translated as CASSPLASGRAKDTQYF.

The chain recombines TRBV9 with TRBJ1-1; perhaps TRBD1 as D (5 bases). The CDR3 contains 15 residues. The V and J ends lost 4 bases and 1 base respectively, with 14 bases between them. CDR1 and CDR2 from the germline V gene are SGDLS and YYNGEE. The CDR3: CASSPRRGRNTEAFF. The CDR3 DNA reads TGTGCCAGCAGCCCCCGAAGGGGAAGGAACACTGAAGCTTTCTTT.

The chain is built from TRBV25-1 and TRBJ1-2; maybe TRBD1 (6 bases). Trimming pared 6 bases from V and 1 base from J, leaving 18 bases between. The germline V gene has CDR1 MGHDK and CDR2 SYGVNS. The length of the CDR3 is 16 residues. The CDR3 sequence: CASRGTGGARNYGYTF. Here the CDR3 DNA reads TGTGCCAGCAGGGGGACGGGGGGGGCGCGTAACTATGGCTACACCTTC.

The rearrangement joins TRBV28 to TRBJ1-5; possibly TRBD1 for D (6 bases). Germline V gene sequence: CDR1 MDHEN, CDR2 SYDVKM. V shed 6 bases and J shed 3 bases, with 12 bases lying between them. The length of the CDR3 is 14 residues. In DNA form, the CDR3 reads TGTGCCAGCAGGCTAACAGGGCACAATCAGCCCCAGCATTTT. Its translation: CASRLTGHNQPQHF.

The chain is built from TRBV29-1 and TRBJ1-3; 9 bases align to TRBD1. CDR1 is SQVTM, CDR2 ANQGSEA, per germline. This CDR3 is 15 amino acids long. V lost 7 bases, J lost 4 bases, and 11 bases stayed unmatched. CDR3 loop: CSAIVRDRAGNTIYF. The CDR3 region has the DNA TGCAGCGCCATCGTCCGGGACAGGGCAGGAAACACCATATATTTT.

The chain couples TRBV25-1 to TRBJ2-1; 12 nucleotides align to TRBD1. Trimming took 1 base from V and 6 from J; bases not matched to a gene: 7. The germline CDR1 and CDR2 sequences are MGHDK and SYGVNS. The CDR3 consists of 17 residues. CDR3 amino acids: CASSEFGRDRGPNEQFF. In nucleotides, the CDR3 is TGTGCCAGCAGTGAATTCGGTAGGGACAGGGGGCCCAATGAGCAGTTCTTC.

This chain links TRBV2 with TRBJ2-7; TRBD2 is a possible D gene (7 bases). The CDR3 totals 14 residues. V was pared by 7 bases and J by 5 bases, with 18 bases between. Germline CDR1 and CDR2: SNHLY and FYNNEI. CDR3 sequence (DNA): TGTGCCAGCACAAGGGGGGGGGCCTTCCACGAGCAGTACTTC. Translating gives CASTRGGAFHEQYF.

This chain links TRBV7-9 with TRBJ1-1, with a weak D call TRBD1 (5 bases). This CDR3 contains 12 residues. V was shortened by 4 bases and J by 6 bases, with 9 bases between the two germline ends. CDR1 is SEHNR, CDR2 FQNEAQ, per germline (reference sequence). This CDR3 is CASSSGMAEAFF. The CDR3 nucleotides read TGTGCCAGCAGCTCAGGGATGGCTGAAGCTTTCTTT.